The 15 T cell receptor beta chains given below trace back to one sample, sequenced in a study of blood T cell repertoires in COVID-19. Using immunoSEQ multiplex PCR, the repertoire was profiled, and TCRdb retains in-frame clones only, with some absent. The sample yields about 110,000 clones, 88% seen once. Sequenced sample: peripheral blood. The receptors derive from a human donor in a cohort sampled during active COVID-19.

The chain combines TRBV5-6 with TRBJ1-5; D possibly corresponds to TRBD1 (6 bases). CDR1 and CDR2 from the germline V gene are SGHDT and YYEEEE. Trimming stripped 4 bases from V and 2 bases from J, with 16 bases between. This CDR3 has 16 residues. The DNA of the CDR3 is TGTGCCAGCAGCCCCTGGCATGGGGGCGGCAATCAGCCCCAGCATTTT. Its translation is CASSPWHGGGNQPQHF.

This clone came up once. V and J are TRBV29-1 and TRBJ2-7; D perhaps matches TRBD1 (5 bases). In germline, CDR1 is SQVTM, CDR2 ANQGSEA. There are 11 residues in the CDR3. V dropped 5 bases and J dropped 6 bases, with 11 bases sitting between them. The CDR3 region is CSVRSGPEQYF. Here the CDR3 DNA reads TGCAGCGTTCGCTCAGGGCCCGAGCAGTACTTC.

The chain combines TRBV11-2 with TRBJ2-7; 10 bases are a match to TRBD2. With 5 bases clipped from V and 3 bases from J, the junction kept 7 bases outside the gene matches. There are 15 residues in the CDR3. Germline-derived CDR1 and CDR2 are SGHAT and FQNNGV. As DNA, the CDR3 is TGTGCCAGCAGCCCCTCTAGCGGGAGTAACTACGAGCAGTACTTC. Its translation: CASSPSSGSNYEQYF. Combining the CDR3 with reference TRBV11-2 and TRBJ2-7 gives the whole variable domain EAGVAQSPRYKIIEKRQSVAFWCNPISGHATLYWYQQILGQGPKLLIQFQNNGVVDDSQLPKDRFSAERLKGVDSTLKIQPAKLEDSAVYLCASSPSSGSNYEQYFGPGTRLTVT.

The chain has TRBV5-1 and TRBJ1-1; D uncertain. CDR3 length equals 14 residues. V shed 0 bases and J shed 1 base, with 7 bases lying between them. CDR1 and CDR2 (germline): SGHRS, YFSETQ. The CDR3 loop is CASSLVGPNTEAFF. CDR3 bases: TGCGCCAGCAGCTTGGTTGGGCCGAACACTGAAGCTTTCTTT.

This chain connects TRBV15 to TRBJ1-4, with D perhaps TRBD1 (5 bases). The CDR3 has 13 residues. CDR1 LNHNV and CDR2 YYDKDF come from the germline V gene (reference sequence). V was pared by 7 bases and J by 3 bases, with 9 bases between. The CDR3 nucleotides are TGTGCCACCAAACGACAGTCTAATGAAAAACTGTTTTTT. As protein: CATKRQSNEKLFF.

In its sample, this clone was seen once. In DNA, the CDR3 is TGTGCCAGCAGTCCGGGTCCACGGAACTATGGCTACACCTTC. Its translation: CASSPGPRNYGYTF. The rearrangement links TRBV6-5 to TRBJ1-2; no reliable D call. Trimming removed 5 bases from V and 2 bases from J, with 12 bases in between. Germline V CDR1 and CDR2: MNHEY, SVGAGI. This CDR3 has 14 amino acids.

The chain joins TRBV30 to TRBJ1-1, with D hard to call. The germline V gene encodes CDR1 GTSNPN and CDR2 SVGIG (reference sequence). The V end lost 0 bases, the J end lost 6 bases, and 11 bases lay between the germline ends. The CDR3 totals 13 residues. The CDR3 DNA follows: TGTGCCTGGAGTGTAACCCGCGGGGCTGAAGCTTTCTTT. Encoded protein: CAWSVTRGAEAFF.

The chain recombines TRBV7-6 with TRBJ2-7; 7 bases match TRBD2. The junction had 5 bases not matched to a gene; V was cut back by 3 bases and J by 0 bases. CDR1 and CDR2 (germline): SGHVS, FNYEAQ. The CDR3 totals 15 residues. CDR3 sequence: CASSFERGVSYEQYF. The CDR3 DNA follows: TGTGCCAGCAGCTTCGAGCGGGGTGTCTCCTACGAGCAGTACTTC.

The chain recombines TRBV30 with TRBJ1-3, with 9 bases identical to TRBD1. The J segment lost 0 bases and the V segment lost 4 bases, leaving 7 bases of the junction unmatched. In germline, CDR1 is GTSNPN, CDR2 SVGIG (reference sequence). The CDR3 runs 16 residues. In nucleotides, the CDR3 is TGTGCCTGGAAAAACGAGGGACAGGGCTCTGGAAACACCATATATTTT. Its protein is CAWKNEGQGSGNTIYF.

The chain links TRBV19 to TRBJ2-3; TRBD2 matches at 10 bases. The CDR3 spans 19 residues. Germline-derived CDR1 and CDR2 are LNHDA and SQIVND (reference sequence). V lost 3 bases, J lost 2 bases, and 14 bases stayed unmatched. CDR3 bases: TGTGCCAGTAGTATCCCCCTAGCGGGAGTGGTATGGGACACAGATACGCAGTATTTT. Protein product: CASSIPLAGVVWDTDTQYF.

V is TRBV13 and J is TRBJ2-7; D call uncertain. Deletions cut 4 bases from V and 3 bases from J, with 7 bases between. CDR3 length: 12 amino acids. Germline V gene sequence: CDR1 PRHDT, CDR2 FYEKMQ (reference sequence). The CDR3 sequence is CASSWRYYEQYF. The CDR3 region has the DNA TGTGCCAGCAGCTGGAGATACTACGAGCAGTACTTC.

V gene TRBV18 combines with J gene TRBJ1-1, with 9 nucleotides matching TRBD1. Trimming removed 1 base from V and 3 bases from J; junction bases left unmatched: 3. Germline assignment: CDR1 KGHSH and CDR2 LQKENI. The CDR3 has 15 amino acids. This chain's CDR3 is CASSPRTGVDTEAFF. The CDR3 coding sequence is TGTGCCAGCTCACCACGGACAGGGGTAGACACTGAAGCTTTCTTT.

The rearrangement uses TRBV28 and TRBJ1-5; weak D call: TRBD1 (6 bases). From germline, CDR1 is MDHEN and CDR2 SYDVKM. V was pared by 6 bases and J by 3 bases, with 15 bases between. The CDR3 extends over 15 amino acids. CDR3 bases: TGTGCCAGCAGATGGGTCAGGACAGCCAATCAGCCCCAGCATTTT. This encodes CASRWVRTANQPQHF.

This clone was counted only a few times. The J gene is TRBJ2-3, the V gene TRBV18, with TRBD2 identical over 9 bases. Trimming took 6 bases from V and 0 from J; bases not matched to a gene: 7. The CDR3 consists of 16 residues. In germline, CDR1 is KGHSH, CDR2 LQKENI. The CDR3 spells CASSRQRGESTDTQYF. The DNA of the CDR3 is TGTGCCAGCTCGCGGCAGCGGGGGGAAAGCACAGATACGCAGTATTTT.

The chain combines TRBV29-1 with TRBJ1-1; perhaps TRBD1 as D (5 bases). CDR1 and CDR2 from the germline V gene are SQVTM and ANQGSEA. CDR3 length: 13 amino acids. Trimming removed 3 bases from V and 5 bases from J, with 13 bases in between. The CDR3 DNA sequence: TGCAGCGTTGAGGGGCTCTCCGGGACTGAAGCTTTCTTT. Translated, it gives CSVEGLSGTEAFF.